The clone carrying this TCR beta chain was seen many times. Its antigen remains unidentified. The data originate from a study of regulatory T cells in long-lasting Graves disease. Trimming took 4 bases from V and 8 from J, leaving 13 bases between them. The CDR3 sequence is 13 residues long. Germline V gene sequence: CDR1 SGDLS, CDR2 YYNGEE. Time point meaning: newly diagnosed GD, antithyroid drugs for less than 3 months. Construction of the TCR library relied on RNA isolated from PBMCs. Researchers made TCR beta libraries by using iRepertoire HTBI primers and running Arm-PCR on CDR3 regions. TCRdb redid the calling of the multiplex PCR reads with MiXCR, one entry per CDR3 protein. Here the sample spans about 430,000 distinct CDR3 sequences, around 16% being singletons. Study results and caveats: Small numbers of samples may have cut accuracy. It was in persistent disease that TRBV28, TRBJ1-2 and TRBJ2-5 were favored.

These data were also filed under a second study, of T cells in Graves' hyperthyroidism and ophthalmopathy. This second study notes: With the HTBI primer set, the TCR CDR3 went through a first round of RT-PCR.

This TCR was sampled from a woman between 40 and 55 years old with Graves disease. V usage is TRBV9 and J usage is TRBJ2-1; possibly TRBD1 for D (5 bases). Sequenced material: peripheral blood mononuclear cells (PBMCs), taken at new diagnosis, from a patient treated with antithyroid drugs. The CDR3 DNA reads as TGTGCCAGCAGCATCTGGGGCATGGATGAGCAGTTCTTC. The encoded protein is CASSIWGMDEQFF.